One sample yielded the 10 T cell receptor beta chains listed below, sequenced in a study of Tregs in tolerant kidney transplant recipients. Using immunoSEQ multiplex PCR, the repertoire was profiled, and TCRdb retains in-frame clones only, with some absent. Of 200,000 to 300,000 clones detected, about four fifths appear once; the ten largest clones hold about 0.58%. The sample was CD4+ T cells from blood. Receptors were obtained from a human donor in good health.

The J gene is TRBJ2-5, the V gene TRBV30; D is uncertain. This CDR3 is built from 14 residues. Trimming pared 0 bases from V and 4 bases from J, leaving 12 bases between. Germline V CDR1 and CDR2: GTSNPN, SVGIG (reference sequence). CDR3 amino acids: CAWSVLWVGETQYF. Here the CDR3 DNA reads TGTGCCTGGAGTGTGCTATGGGTGGGAGAGACCCAGTACTTC.

The chain joins TRBV4-1 to TRBJ2-3; D uncertain. Per the germline V gene, CDR1 is MGHRA and CDR2 is YSYEKL. V was clipped by 7 bases and J by 3 bases, with 20 bases between them. This CDR3 region has 16 residues. The CDR3 nucleotides read TGCGCCAGCAACCCAGAAAATAGTAGACAAACAGATACGCAGTATTTT. It specifies CASNPENSRQTDTQYF.

The chain is built from TRBV7-6 and TRBJ2-3; TRBD2 might be the D (6 bases). This CDR3 has 15 residues. Germline V lookup: CDR1 SGHVS, CDR2 FNYEAQ. Trimming pared 3 bases from V and 3 bases from J, leaving 13 bases between. The DNA for the CDR3 is TGTGCCAGCAGCTTGGGCGGGATGAGGACAGATACGCAGTATTTT. It specifies CASSLGGMRTDTQYF.

V usage is TRBV5-1 and J usage is TRBJ1-6; 7 bases match TRBD1. CDR1 SGHRS and CDR2 YFSETQ come from the germline V gene. J was trimmed by 6 bases and V by 2 bases; bases with no gene match: 2. The CDR3 length is 14 residues. The CDR3 loop is CASSLGQVNSPLHF. Written as DNA, the CDR3 is TGCGCCAGCAGCTTAGGACAGGTTAATTCACCCCTCCACTTT.

This chain connects TRBV5-1 to TRBJ1-4, with D unresolved. Germline loops: CDR1 SGHRS, CDR2 YFSETQ. Between the trimmed V and J ends, which lost 0 bases and 0 bases, there was a span of 9 bases. The CDR3 contains 16 residues. The CDR3 DNA reads TGCGCCAGCAGCTTGGAAGGCAGAACAACTAATGAAAAACTGTTTTTT. This translates into CASSLEGRTTNEKLFF.

This sequence joins TRBV2 and TRBJ1-1; no firm D call. Trimming took off 0 bases at V and 4 bases at J, with 15 bases between the two ends. Looked up from germline, CDR1 is SNHLY and CDR2 is FYNNEI. The CDR3 spans 16 residues. The CDR3 DNA follows: TGTGCCAGCAGTGAAGCGCTTTGGCAGGTGAGCACTGAAGCTTTCTTT. This codes for CASSEALWQVSTEAFF.

This clone was observed a few times. This specimen includes other DNA sequences encoding the same CDR3. J is TRBJ1-2 and V is TRBV9; TRBD1 might be the D (6 bases). Per the germline V gene, CDR1 is SGDLS and CDR2 is YYNGEE. CDR3 length: 14 amino acids. V was shortened by 0 bases and J by 6 bases, with 12 bases between the two germline ends. CDR3 loop: CASSVGRAGDGYTF. The CDR3 nucleotides are TGTGCCAGCAGCGTAGGTCGGGCAGGGGATGGCTACACCTTC.

This chain connects TRBV2 to TRBJ2-7; 10 positions match TRBD1. CDR1 and CDR2 from the germline V gene are SNHLY and FYNNEI. The length of the CDR3 is 15 residues. The V gene end was trimmed by 3 bases and the J gene end by 3 bases; junction bases not matched to a gene: 5. CDR3 in DNA: TGTGCCAGCAGTGAGCCGGGACAGGGGAACTACGAGCAGTACTTC. It translates to CASSEPGQGNYEQYF.

This clone showed up just once. The V and J genes are TRBV7-3 and TRBJ2-3; the D gene is possibly TRBD2 (5 bases). The V gene lost 5 bases and the J gene lost 0 bases, with 15 bases spanning the gap. The CDR3 consists of 16 residues. Per germline, CDR1 SGHTA and CDR2 FQGTGA. CDR3 sequence (DNA): TGTGCCAGCAGCCCAAAGCGGCTAGTTAGCACAGATACGCAGTATTTT. Translating it yields CASSPKRLVSTDTQYF.

This chain links TRBV15 with TRBJ2-1; D is possibly TRBD1 (5 bases). This CDR3 is 17 amino acids long. In germline, CDR1 is LNHNV, CDR2 YYDKDF (reference sequence). Trimming pared 0 bases from V and 3 bases from J, leaving 15 bases between. The chain's CDR3 is CATSRDPGRALYNEQFF. The CDR3 DNA reads TGTGCCACCAGCAGAGACCCAGGCAGGGCCCTCTACAATGAGCAGTTCTTC.